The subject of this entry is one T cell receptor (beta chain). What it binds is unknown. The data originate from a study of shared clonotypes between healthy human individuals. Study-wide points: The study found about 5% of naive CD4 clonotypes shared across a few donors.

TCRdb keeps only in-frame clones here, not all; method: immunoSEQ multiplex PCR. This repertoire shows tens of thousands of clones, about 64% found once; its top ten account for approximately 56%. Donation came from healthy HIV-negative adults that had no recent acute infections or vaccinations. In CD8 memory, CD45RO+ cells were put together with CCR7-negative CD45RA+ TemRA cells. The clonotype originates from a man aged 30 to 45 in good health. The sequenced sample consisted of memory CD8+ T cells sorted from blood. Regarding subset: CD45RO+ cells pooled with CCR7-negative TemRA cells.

The CDR3 DNA reads TGTGCCAGCTCACCAAGGCAGGTTGAAAATGAAAAACTGTTTTTT. Translating it yields CASSPRQVENEKLFF. This chain connects TRBV18 to TRBJ1-4; D uncertain. The germline V gene encodes CDR1 KGHSH and CDR2 LQKENI. V lost 2 bases, J lost 5 bases, and 12 bases lay in between. There are 15 residues in the CDR3.